This T cell receptor (beta chain) came from a study of T-cell memory formation after mild COVID-19. Study-wide background: TCR clusters mostly belonged to single donors.

V lost 6 bases, J lost 7 bases, and 8 bases lay in between. CDR1 is ENHRY and CDR2 is SYGVKD in the germline V gene. The CDR3 contains 11 residues. Regarding this clonotype: The antigen is not known.

UMIs and sample barcodes were carried by the TCR alpha and TCR beta cDNA libraries that 5'RACE produced using constant-segment primers. TCRdb re-analysed the 5' RACE reads in MiXCR, keeping a single row per CDR3 protein. The data show a few hundred thousand distinct CDR3 sequences, with 20% to 25% seen just once and over 20% held by the top ten. General study results and limits: While clones contracting from day 15 to 85 were balanced between CD4 and CD8, later expanders leaned CD4+. Contracting CD4+ clones were located mainly in CM and EM, and CD8+ clones in EMRA.

The sequence was collected from a man between 18 and 29 years old who had mild COVID-19 (a few samples of this study predate the infection). Cell type and time point are not known. The source material was PBMCs or a T cell subset sorted from them (not recorded which). J is TRBJ2-3 and V is TRBV10-3; D is tentatively TRBD1 or TRBD2 (5 bases each). The CDR3 protein is CAISTGHTQYF. CDR3 in DNA: TGTGCCATCAGCACGGGACATACGCAGTATTTT.